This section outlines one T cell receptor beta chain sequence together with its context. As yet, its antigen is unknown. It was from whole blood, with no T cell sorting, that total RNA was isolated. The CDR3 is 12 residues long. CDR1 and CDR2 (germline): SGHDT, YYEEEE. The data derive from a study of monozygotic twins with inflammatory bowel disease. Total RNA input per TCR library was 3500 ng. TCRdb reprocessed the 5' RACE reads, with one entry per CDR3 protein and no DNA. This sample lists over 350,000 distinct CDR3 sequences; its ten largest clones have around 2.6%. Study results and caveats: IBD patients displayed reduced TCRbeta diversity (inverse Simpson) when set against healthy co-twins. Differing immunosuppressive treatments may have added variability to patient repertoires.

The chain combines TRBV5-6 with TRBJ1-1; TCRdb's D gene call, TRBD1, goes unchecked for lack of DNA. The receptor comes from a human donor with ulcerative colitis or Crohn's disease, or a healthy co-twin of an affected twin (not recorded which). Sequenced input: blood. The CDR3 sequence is CASSLGTGAAFF.